Sequencing of this T cell receptor beta chain was carried out in a study of blood T cells in healthy people across ages. Alongside a J-beta primer mix, a sample-barcoded 5' primer served in a second PCR lasting 7 to 11 cycles. Via MiXCR, TCRdb re-called the 5' RACE reads, giving one row per CDR3 protein. The sample lists 950,000 to 1,200,000 distinct CDR3 sequences, 35% to 40% occurring once. Every donor contributed about 10 milliliters of peripheral blood by blood draw. CDR3 length equals 13 residues. Germline V gene lookup returns CDR1 PRHDT and CDR2 FYEKMQ (reference sequence). Trimming stripped 1 base from V and 11 bases from J, with 14 bases between. This clonotype was detected many times.

This chain joins TRBV13 and TRBJ2-5, with D unresolved. Sequenced input: blood. The receptor's source is a man between 18 and 35 years old in good health. The CDR3 DNA reads TGTGCCAGCAGCTTAGAGGGCCTAGGAGAGCAGTACTTC. This encodes CASSLEGLGEQYF. The variable domain in full, with the rest retrieved from reference TRBV13 and TRBJ2-5, is AAGVIQSPRHLIKEKRETATLKCYPIPRHDTVYWYQQGPGQDPQFLISFYEKMQSDKGSIPDRFSAQQFSDYHSELNMSSLELGDSALYFCASSLEGLGEQYFGPGTRLLVL.